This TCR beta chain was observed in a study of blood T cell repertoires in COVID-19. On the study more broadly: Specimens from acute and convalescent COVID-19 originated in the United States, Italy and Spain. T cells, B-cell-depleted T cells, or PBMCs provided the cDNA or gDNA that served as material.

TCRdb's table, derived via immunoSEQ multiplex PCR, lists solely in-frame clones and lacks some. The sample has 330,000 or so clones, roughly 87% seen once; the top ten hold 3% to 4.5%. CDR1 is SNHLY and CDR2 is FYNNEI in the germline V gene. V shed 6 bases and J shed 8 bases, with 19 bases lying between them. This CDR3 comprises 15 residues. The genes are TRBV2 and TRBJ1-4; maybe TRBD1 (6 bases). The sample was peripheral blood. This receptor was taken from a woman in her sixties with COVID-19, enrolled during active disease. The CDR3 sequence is CASRTDGTWTEKLFF. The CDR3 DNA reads TGTGCCAGCAGGACTGATGGGACATGGACAGAAAAACTGTTTTTT.